This TCR beta chain comes out of a study of post-analysis software for immune sequencing data (dated by TCRdb to 2013 to 2016). In terms of the full investigation: Relapsing-remitting, secondary progressive and progressive-relapsing multiple sclerosis were recorded as disease courses, and subtype annotation was lacking for some patients. Patient repertoires were compared against around twelve previously published healthy control repertoires from donors aged roughly 6 to 26 years. A subset of samples was prepared in parallel using single-end sample barcoding, then pooled and co-amplified after Illumina adapter ligation.

About this clonotype: Its cognate antigen has yet to be identified. Base qualities were left out, and no much larger clone turns up one base away.

Including cysteine and phenylalanine, the CDR3 has 14 amino acids. CDR3 DNA is the only sequence kept; it has 42 bases, read in frame from the first base. Trimming costs V 10 bases and J 6 bases, and their ends lie 19 bases apart. The library was generated by PCR. The sample was run on an Illumina HiSeq 2500. Unique molecular identifiers were incorporated into TCR beta cDNA libraries to reduce PCR and sequencing biases. Roughly 500,000 cDNA molecules were obtained for every 1 to 10 million input T cells, so each molecule roughly corresponded to one T cell. Patient libraries were prepared and sequenced with the same protocol used for the earlier healthy control dataset. Samples belonging to the same batch were prepared together, multiplexed and sequenced on a shared HiSeq lane. Concerning the study's data processing: MIGEC handled the raw barcoded reads, throwing out single-read molecular identifier groups before consensus assembly and CDR3 extraction. VDJtools was used for post-analysis of the clonotype tables, with diversity normalized by down-sampling every dataset to the smallest sample size. In repertoire overlap clustering, CDR3 amino acid sequences, but not nucleotide sequences, were matched to correct batch-related cross-sample contamination. TCRdb reanalyzed the raw reads on its own, using fastp at Q25 for trimming and MiXCR for clone calling, and kept in-frame beta chains. When rows share a CDR3 protein, they turn into one entry using the most common DNA and genes. These V and J calls rely on TCRdb rather than the paper's analysis. The sample table contains hundreds of thousands of distinct CDR3 sequences; only one count was recorded for 55% to 60% of them. About 11% of the sample is taken by the ten largest.

Results and caveats for the whole study, not just this receptor: The control group was slightly older than the multiple sclerosis patient group. Significantly higher frequencies in patients than in controls were found for about five TRBV segments, including TRBV5-6, TRBV5-1 and TRBV20-1. Significantly lower normalized Chao1 diversity was found in multiple sclerosis patients than in controls, suggesting substantial peripheral T-cell clonal expansion. Direct clustering with F measure revealed strong co-clustering of samples prepared in the same batch, which led to a batch-effect correction.

To demonstrate the VDJtools post-analysis software, TCR beta repertoires were profiled from the peripheral blood of 10 to 15 young patients with multiple sclerosis. The patients with multiple sclerosis were children and adolescents between roughly 6 and 17 years of age. The sequence was obtained from a girl aged 2 to 9 with multiple sclerosis. Sequencing was carried out using blood. The rearranged chain carries TRBV12-3 or TRBV12-4 and TRBJ2-1; the D gene cannot be resolved beyond TRBD1 or TRBD2, each matching 5 bases. The CDR3 sequence is CATTGASPGNEQFF. The base sequence is TGTGCCACAACTGGGGCTAGCCCGGGCAATGAGCAGTTCTTC.